This T cell receptor beta chain stems from a study of shared clonotypes between healthy human individuals. The CDR3 is made up of 15 amino acids. V lost 0 bases, J lost 4 bases, and 10 bases lay in between. The genomic DNA of each subset was split evenly across several immunoSEQ plates. Profiled with immunoSEQ multiplex PCR; TCRdb holds only in-frame clones, not every one. The sample includes around 720,000 clones, about 80% seen only once; the top ten take 1.5% to 2%. J is TRBJ2-2 and V is TRBV5-7; weak D call: TRBD2 (6 bases). TRBV5-7 is assigned to the ORF class and has an uncertain function. The sample was memory CD4+ T cells sorted from blood. Subset described: CD45RA-negative fraction. The TCR originated in a woman in her 30s in good health. The CDR3 is CASSLAGGGTGELFF. The CDR3 DNA reads as TGTGCCAGCAGCTTGGCCGGGGGTGGCACCGGGGAGCTGTTTTTT.